This TCR beta chain was retrieved from a study of spatial heterogeneity in lung cancer. Time point in this sample: sample taken at primary tumor resection. Donors were 72 untreated early-stage non-small cell lung cancer patients. The germline CDR1 and CDR2 sequences are LGHDT and YNNKEL (reference sequence). V was clipped by 2 bases and J by 2 bases, with 19 bases between them. The CDR3 is made up of 19 amino acids. Each CDR3 protein is one row after TCRdb ran MiXCR on the 5' RACE reads. The sample records roughly 3,000 distinct CDR3 sequences, approximately 9.2% being singletons. The table lists this clonotype with many counts. Its antigen is unidentified. Regarding the study as a whole: Counts of expanded intratumoral alpha and beta TCRs tracked tumor mutation counts. There was tracking of ubiquitous and regional nonsynonymous mutations by the respective counts of ubiquitous and regional expanded TCRs.

This chain links TRBV3-1 with TRBJ2-6; D is tentatively TRBD1 or TRBD2 (5 bases each). The clonotype was recovered from a male donor with early-stage non-small cell lung cancer. The sample consisted of lung tumor tissue, taken at surgery. The CDR3 nucleotides read TGTGCCAGCAGCCAACACGGTAGAGGGGCCACCCCTGGGGCCAACGTCCTGACTTTC. Translated: CASSQHGRGATPGANVLTF.